These 26 T cell receptor beta chains share one sample of origin, sequenced in a study of blood T cell repertoires in COVID-19. Profiled with immunoSEQ multiplex PCR; TCRdb holds only in-frame clones, not every one. Among more than 300,000 clones listed, roughly 91% were seen once. Sequenced: PBMCs or T cells enriched from blood (not recorded which). The receptors come from a young woman who had recovered from COVID-19.

This chain connects TRBV19 to TRBJ1-5; 10 bases are a match to TRBD1. Germline V gene sequence: CDR1 LNHDA, CDR2 SQIVND (reference sequence). The junction had 9 bases not matched to a gene; V was cut back by 1 base and J by 0 bases. CDR3 length: 19 amino acids. CDR3 in amino acids: CASSIGGDRGRYSNQPQHF. The CDR3 nucleotides read TGTGCCAGTAGTATAGGGGGGGACAGGGGCCGTTATAGCAATCAGCCCCAGCATTTT.

The rearrangement links TRBV11-3 to TRBJ1-1, with a possible D match to TRBD1 (5 bases). CDR3 size: 14 residues. V was trimmed by 5 bases and J by 3 bases, leaving 13 bases between them. Germline CDR1 and CDR2: SGHNT and YENEEA. The CDR3 loop reads CASSRGFRDTEAFF. DNA for the CDR3: TGTGCCAGCAGCAGGGGTTTTCGGGACACTGAAGCTTTCTTT.

This clone was seen a handful of times. The V call is TRBV7-9, the J call TRBJ2-7; D remains ambiguous. V lost 4 bases to trimming and J lost 6 bases, with 7 bases between them. Germline V gene lookup returns CDR1 SEHNR and CDR2 FQNEAQ (reference sequence). The CDR3 loop spans 11 amino acids. CDR3 sequence reads: CASSSDSEQYF. CDR3 coding DNA: TGTGCCAGCAGCTCTGACTCCGAGCAGTACTTC.

To note about this clone: Distinct nucleotide sequences in the sample also encode this CDR3. V gene TRBV5-1 combines with J gene TRBJ1-4; 10 positions agree with TRBD1. The CDR3 totals 15 residues. The germline V gene encodes CDR1 SGHRS and CDR2 YFSETQ. Trimming took 1 base from V and 7 from J; bases not matched to a gene: 4. The CDR3 loop is CASSLRQGAGEKLFF. The CDR3 DNA is TGCGCCAGCAGCTTGCGACAGGGGGCTGGTGAAAAACTGTTTTTT. Full variable domain (rest looked up from reference TRBV5-1 and TRBJ1-4): KAGVTQTPRYLIKTRGQQVTLSCSPISGHRSVSWYQQTPGQGLQFLFEYFSETQRNKGNFPGRFSGRQFSNSRSEMNVSTLELGDSALYLCASSLRQGAGEKLFFGSGTQLSVL.

J is TRBJ2-1 and V is TRBV30; D unresolved. Looked up from germline, CDR1 is GTSNPN and CDR2 is SVGIG (reference sequence). The CDR3 contains 14 residues. Trimming left V 4 bases short and J 5 bases short, with 15 bases between. In DNA, the CDR3 is TGTGCCTGGACTAGTGAGAGGCTCCACAATGAGCAGTTCTTC. Amino acid sequence: CAWTSERLHNEQFF.

The chain joins TRBV3-1 (or the pseudogene TRBV3-2) to TRBJ1-2; 7 nucleotides line up with TRBD1. Per germline, CDR1 LGHDT and CDR2 YNNKEL (reference sequence). This CDR3 contains 14 residues. V dropped 1 base and J dropped 4; count of bases not matched to a gene: 3. The DNA for the CDR3 is TGTGCCAGCAGCCAAGCGGACAGGAGCTATGGCTACACCTTC. Translated, it gives CASSQADRSYGYTF.

A few counts support this clone. The J gene is TRBJ1-6, the V gene TRBV28; perhaps TRBD1 as D (6 bases). CDR3 length: 16 residues. Germline-derived CDR1 and CDR2 are MDHEN and SYDVKM. The V gene lost 6 bases and the J gene lost 0 bases, with 12 bases spanning the gap. In DNA, the CDR3 is TGTGCCAGCAGCCCCGGACAGTCCTCCTATAATTCACCCCTCCACTTT. It encodes CASSPGQSSYNSPLHF.

This clone has just a few counts. The rearrangement uses TRBV19 and TRBJ1-5; D not certain. Per the germline V gene, CDR1 is LNHDA and CDR2 is SQIVND (reference sequence). Trimming pared 4 bases from V and 6 bases from J, leaving 10 bases between. The CDR3 covers 13 residues. The CDR3 is CASSTIAGQPQHF. Written as DNA, the CDR3 is TGTGCCAGTAGTACGATTGCCGGTCAGCCCCAGCATTTT.

In nucleotides, the CDR3 is TGTGCCAGCAGACCCCTGGAATTGGGGAGTCAAGAGACCCAGTACTTC. Its translation is CASRPLELGSQETQYF. The J gene is TRBJ2-5, the V gene TRBV28, with D tentatively TRBD2 (5 bases). This CDR3 spans 16 amino acids. Trimming removed 6 bases at V and 2 bases at J, with 19 bases between. CDR1 and CDR2 from the germline V gene are MDHEN and SYDVKM. Together with reference TRBV28 and TRBJ2-5, the CDR3 gives the full variable domain: DVKVTQSSRYLVKRTGEKVFLECVQDMDHENMFWYRQDPGLGLRLIYFSYDVKMKEKGDIPEGYSVSREKKERFSLILESASTNQTSMYLCASRPLELGSQETQYFGPGTRLLVL.

V gene TRBV30 combines with J gene TRBJ1-5; D ambiguous. Germline CDR1 is GTSNPN and CDR2 is SVGIG (reference sequence). The CDR3 covers 15 residues. Trimming shortened V by 0 bases and J by 4 bases, and 13 bases separated the two germline ends. The CDR3 nucleotides are TGTGCCTGGAGTGTACCGGTCCCCACTAATCAGCCCCAGCATTTT. Its translation: CAWSVPVPTNQPQHF. Full variable domain (remainder filled in from reference TRBV30 and TRBJ1-5): SQTIHQWPATLVQPVGSPLSLECTVEGTSNPNLYWYRQAAGRGLQLLFYSVGIGQISSEVPQNLSASRPQDRQFILSSKKLLLSDSGFYLCAWSVPVPTNQPQHFGDGTRLSIL.

The V call is TRBV25-1, the J call TRBJ1-6; no reliable D call. Germline CDR1 reads MGHDK; CDR2 reads SYGVNS. V gave up 3 bases and J gave up 4 bases, with 16 bases separating them. The CDR3 is 17 residues long. CDR3 coding DNA: TGTGCCAGCAGTGAGGGTCAGGTCGGACTATATAATTCACCCCTCCACTTT. This encodes CASSEGQVGLYNSPLHF.

The rearrangement links TRBV6-5 to TRBJ1-2; 8 nucleotides line up with TRBD1. The CDR3 is made up of 13 amino acids. Germline V lookup: CDR1 MNHEY, CDR2 SVGAGI. J was trimmed by 5 bases and V by 6 bases; bases with no gene match: 5. The CDR3 loop is CASRGQGGYGYTF. CDR3 nucleotide sequence: TGTGCCAGCAGAGGACAGGGTGGTTATGGCTACACCTTC.

DNA of the CDR3: TGTGCCAGCAGCTTAGATGGAGACAGGCAAAGTCATGGCTACACCTTC. Residues: CASSLDGDRQSHGYTF. The V and J genes are TRBV7-9 and TRBJ1-2; D possibly corresponds to TRBD1 (6 bases). The CDR3 contains 16 residues. The germline V and J ends were trimmed by 1 base and 6 bases, with 18 bases remaining between them. The V gene's germline CDR1 is SEHNR and CDR2 FQNEAQ (reference sequence).

The chain has TRBV18 and TRBJ1-1, with TRBD1 matching over 7 bases. The CDR3 has 16 residues. J was trimmed by 1 base and V by 1 base; bases with no gene match: 6. Germline-derived CDR1 and CDR2 are KGHSH and LQKENI. The CDR3 region is CASSPRAAGGNTEAFF. The CDR3 nucleotides are TGTGCCAGCTCACCACGGGCAGCAGGGGGGAACACTGAAGCTTTCTTT.

This clone was detected only once. This chain connects TRBV6-5 to TRBJ1-2, with TRBD1 as a possible D gene (5 bases). CDR3 length: 14 residues. V gave up 5 bases and J gave up 4 bases, with 14 bases separating them. Germline V gene lookup returns CDR1 MNHEY and CDR2 SVGAGI. The CDR3 region is CASSPLRGSYGYTF. CDR3 sequence (DNA): TGTGCCAGCAGTCCACTGCGGGGGAGCTATGGCTACACCTTC.

The chain has TRBV6-2 or TRBV6-3 and TRBJ2-7; tentatively, D is TRBD1 (6 bases). This CDR3 has 16 amino acids. The V end was cut by 5 bases, the J end by 0 bases, with 17 bases between. Germline V gives CDR1 MNHEY, CDR2 SVGEGT. CDR3 sequence reads: CASSDPLGTISYEQYF. CDR3 DNA: TGTGCCAGCAGTGACCCGCTCGGGACAATCTCCTACGAGCAGTACTTC.

Only a few counts were recorded for this clone. This chain joins TRBV4-1 and TRBJ1-3, with TRBD1 matching over 8 bases. V was pared by 1 base and J by 4 bases, with 9 bases of the junction left unmatched. This CDR3 is 17 amino acids long. Germline values: CDR1 MGHRA, CDR2 YSYEKL. CDR3 loop: CASSQGFVRGLGNTIYF. CDR3 bases: TGCGCCAGCAGCCAAGGTTTCGTCAGGGGGCTGGGAAACACCATATATTTT.

This chain uses TRBV3-1 (or the pseudogene TRBV3-2) with TRBJ1-1, with TRBD1 as a possible D gene (6 bases). The germline gives CDR1 LGHDT, CDR2 YNNKEL (reference sequence). The CDR3 covers 13 residues. V lost 1 base to trimming and J lost 6 bases, with 9 bases between them. The CDR3, as DNA: TGTGCCAGCAGCCAAGGGGGACACTCTGAAGCTTTCTTT. Its protein is CASSQGGHSEAFF.

In this sample, this clone turned up once. This chain links TRBV29-1 with TRBJ1-4; D might be TRBD1 (5 bases). Germline CDR1 reads SQVTM; CDR2 reads ANQGSEA. The CDR3 spans 13 residues. With 6 bases removed from V and 10 bases from J, the gap between germline ends came to 18 bases. The CDR3 here is CSVQGPDFGKLFF. CDR3 coding DNA: TGCAGCGTCCAGGGTCCCGATTTCGGAAAACTGTTTTTT. The variable domain in full, completed from reference TRBV29-1 and TRBJ1-4, reads SAVISQKPSRDICQRGTSLTIQCQVDSQVTMMFWYRQQPGQSLTLIATANQGSEATYESGFVIDKFPISRPNLTFSTLTVSNMSPEDSSIYLCSVQGPDFGKLFFGSGTQLSVL.

The V call is TRBV6-5, the J call TRBJ2-1; TRBD2 agrees at 13 bases. CDR1 and CDR2 from the germline V gene are MNHEY and SVGAGI. This CDR3 is 16 amino acids long. The trim removed 4 bases at V and 5 bases at J, leaving 5 bases unmatched. The CDR3 DNA reads as TGTGCCAGCAGTTTCCCAGGGACTAGCGGGGACAATGAGCAGTTCTTC. Its translation is CASSFPGTSGDNEQFF.

The genes are TRBV15 and TRBJ1-2; D not resolved. V dropped 3 bases and J dropped 4 bases, with 12 bases sitting between them. Germline V CDR1 and CDR2: LNHNV, YYDKDF (reference sequence). CDR3 length equals 14 residues. The CDR3: CATSREGGVYGYTF. The CDR3 coding sequence is TGTGCCACCAGCAGGGAGGGTGGAGTCTATGGCTACACCTTC. Supplemented by reference TRBV15 and TRBJ1-2, the full variable domain reads DAMVIQNPRYQVTQFGKPVTLSCSQTLNHNVMYWYQQKSSQAPKLLFHYYDKDFNNEADTPDNFQSRRPNTSFCFLDIRSPGLGDTAMYLCATSREGGVYGYTFGSGTRLTVV.

The rearrangement uses TRBV9 and TRBJ2-5; 8 bases line up with TRBD2. This CDR3 comprises 16 residues. The germline gives CDR1 SGDLS, CDR2 YYNGEE. The J segment lost 0 bases and the V segment lost 0 bases, leaving 4 bases of the junction unmatched. The CDR3: CASSVGAGAYQETQYF. DNA of the CDR3: TGTGCCAGCAGCGTAGGAGCGGGGGCTTACCAAGAGACCCAGTACTTC.

V usage is TRBV11-2 and J usage is TRBJ1-4; 7 bases match TRBD1. Germline values: CDR1 SGHAT, CDR2 FQNNGV. This CDR3 is built from 15 residues. V was pared by 4 bases and J by 7 bases, with 9 bases of the junction left unmatched. Written as DNA, the CDR3 is TGTGCCAGCAGCTCCACCGGGACAGAGGGTGAAAAACTGTTTTTT. Its protein product is CASSSTGTEGEKLFF.

This chain links TRBV6-6 with TRBJ2-1; TRBD1 agrees at 9 bases. This CDR3 spans 16 amino acids. V was pared by 6 bases and J by 6 bases, with 12 bases of the junction left unmatched. Germline assignment: CDR1 MNHNY and CDR2 SVGAGI (reference sequence). The CDR3 protein is CASRGTGTGILNEQFF. The CDR3 bases are TGTGCCAGCAGGGGAACCGGGACAGGGATTCTCAATGAGCAGTTCTTC.

This clone has only one observation. The rearrangement joins TRBV13 to TRBJ1-2; 7 positions agree with TRBD1. V trimming: 7 bases; J trimming: 6 bases; junction bases outside the gene matches: 11. Germline loops: CDR1 PRHDT, CDR2 FYEKMQ (reference sequence). This CDR3 is 14 amino acids long. The CDR3: CASMTEGARDGYTF. CDR3 coding DNA: TGTGCCAGCATGACGGAGGGGGCTCGGGATGGCTACACCTTC.

The V gene is TRBV7-3, the J gene TRBJ1-2; D is unresolved. Germline values: CDR1 SGHTA, CDR2 FQGTGA. This CDR3 comprises 12 residues. Between the trimmed V and J ends, which lost 1 base and 8 bases, there was a span of 8 bases. The CDR3 DNA sequence: TGTGCCAGCAGCTTAATCGGGGAAGGCTACACCTTC. Its translation is CASSLIGEGYTF.